What follows are 13 T cell receptor beta chains derived from one specimen sequenced in a study of CD8 T cells in Susac syndrome. It was with random hexamers that roughly 0.45 to 1 ug RNA was reverse transcribed. TCRdb re-derived calls from the immunoSEQ multiplex PCR reads in MiXCR, one entry per CDR3 protein. The table shows around 170,000 distinct CDR3 sequences, with approximately 95% occurring only once. Material: CD8+ T cells from PBMCs. These receptors were obtained from a human donor with Susac syndrome.

The rearrangement uses TRBV29-1 and TRBJ1-1, with a possible D match to TRBD1 (5 bases). CDR1 is SQVTM, CDR2 ANQGSEA, per germline. The CDR3 totals 13 residues. V lost 2 bases to trimming and J lost 0 bases, with 7 bases between them. DNA for the CDR3: TGCAGCGTTGAAAAGACAGTGAACACTGAAGCTTTCTTT. As protein: CSVEKTVNTEAFF.

The chain is built from TRBV20-1 and TRBJ2-7, with 8 bases lining up with TRBD1. This CDR3 comprises 15 residues. J was trimmed by 4 bases and V by 0 bases; bases with no gene match: 8. The V gene's germline CDR1 is DFQATT and CDR2 SNEGSKA (reference sequence). The CDR3 spells CSARDWAGGSYEQYF. Here the CDR3 DNA reads TGCAGTGCTAGAGATTGGGCAGGGGGCTCGTACGAGCAGTACTTC.

CDR3 coding DNA: TGTGCCAGCAGCCCCCGGGACCCCGAACCGTACAATGAGCAGTTCTTC. It codes for CASSPRDPEPYNEQFF. V is TRBV9 and J is TRBJ2-1, with D perhaps assigned TRBD1 or TRBD2 (5 bases each). Germline assignment: CDR1 SGDLS and CDR2 YYNGEE. CDR3 length equals 16 residues. Trimming cost V 4 bases and J 4 bases, with 18 bases left between them.

The J gene is TRBJ2-7, the V gene TRBV25-1; no reliable D call. The CDR3 contains 12 residues. V gave up 5 bases and J gave up 3 bases, with 8 bases separating them. Germline V gene sequence: CDR1 MGHDK, CDR2 SYGVNS. CDR3 residues: CASSYQLYEQYF. In DNA, the CDR3 is TGTGCCAGCAGTTACCAACTCTACGAGCAGTACTTC.

The chain has TRBV3-1 and TRBJ1-4; TRBD1 matches 7 bases. Germline-derived CDR1 and CDR2 are LGHDT and YNNKEL (reference sequence). V was pared by 3 bases and J by 5 bases, with 6 bases of the junction left unmatched. There are 15 residues in the CDR3. The CDR3 bases are TGTGCCAGCAGCCAGGAAGGGGGCCCCAATGAAAAACTGTTTTTT. This codes for CASSQEGGPNEKLFF.

The CDR3 DNA reads as TGTGCCAGCTCACCACTGCAGACAGGAGCGAACACCGGGGAGCTGTTTTTT. Amino acid sequence: CASSPLQTGANTGELFF. The J gene is TRBJ2-2, the V gene TRBV18; possibly TRBD1 for D (6 bases). CDR1 and CDR2 (germline): KGHSH, LQKENI. The CDR3 has 17 amino acids. Trimming removed 1 base from V and 0 bases from J, with 12 bases in between.

This clonotype was observed a single time. This rearrangement joins TRBV5-6 to TRBJ2-1; the match to TRBD2 covers 14 bases. The ends lost 3 bases at V and 7 bases at J; junction bases unmatched: 9. The CDR3 has 17 residues. Germline V CDR1 and CDR2: SGHDT, YYEEEE. The CDR3 is CASSSIGTSGGWNEQFF. The CDR3 coding sequence is TGTGCCAGCAGCTCGATTGGGACTAGCGGGGGATGGAATGAGCAGTTCTTC.

This sequence joins TRBV5-6 and TRBJ1-2, with D possibly matching TRBD1 (6 bases). V lost 4 bases to trimming and J lost 10 bases, with 14 bases between them. The CDR3 covers 12 residues. Germline assignment: CDR1 SGHDT and CDR2 YYEEEE. The CDR3 loop is CASSPGTSTYTF. The CDR3 nucleotides are TGTGCCAGCAGCCCCGGGACATCGACCTACACCTTC. Full variable domain (outside the CDR3, taken from reference TRBV5-6 and TRBJ1-2): DAGVTQSPTHLIKTRGQQVTLRCSPKSGHDTVSWYQQALGQGPQFIFQYYEEEERQRGNFPDRFSGHQFPNYSSELNVNALLLGDSALYLCASSPGTSTYTFGSGTRLTVV.

This clonotype appeared once. The chain couples TRBV13 to TRBJ1-2, with 7 bases that match TRBD1. Germline V CDR1 and CDR2: PRHDT, FYEKMQ (reference sequence). The CDR3 runs 15 residues. The J segment lost 5 bases and the V segment lost 4 bases, leaving 10 bases of the junction unmatched. As DNA, the CDR3 is TGTGCCAGCAGCTCCACGCCCCCGGGACAGTATGGCTACACCTTC. It encodes CASSSTPPGQYGYTF.

This chain links TRBV5-1 with TRBJ2-7; tentative D call: TRBD2 (5 bases). Germline V gives CDR1 SGHRS, CDR2 YFSETQ. The CDR3 loop spans 17 amino acids. With 0 bases removed from V and 3 bases from J, the gap between germline ends came to 19 bases. The CDR3 DNA reads as TGCGCCAGCAGCTTGGCCGGCTCCGGGGTGAGGAACTACGAGCAGTACTTC. It yields the protein CASSLAGSGVRNYEQYF.

The chain recombines TRBV27 with TRBJ2-5; 7 bases are a match to TRBD2. The V gene end was trimmed by 8 bases and the J gene end by 5 bases; junction bases not matched to a gene: 5. The CDR3 loop spans 12 amino acids. Germline V gene sequence: CDR1 MNHEY, CDR2 SMNVEV (reference sequence). CDR3: CASGPRGETQYF. The CDR3 DNA reads as TGTGCCAGCGGGCCGCGGGGGGAGACCCAGTACTTC.

The chain has TRBV20-1 and TRBJ2-3; no firm D call. With 0 bases removed from V and 1 base from J, the gap between germline ends came to 11 bases. The CDR3 totals 15 residues. Germline V gene lookup returns CDR1 DFQATT and CDR2 SNEGSKA (reference sequence). CDR3 DNA sequence: TGCAGTGCTAGAGAGGGTTCGCGGCGCACAGATACGCAGTATTTT. Protein sequence: CSAREGSRRTDTQYF.

V usage is TRBV20-1 and J usage is TRBJ1-5; D is uncertain. V lost 3 bases, J lost 5 bases, and 8 bases lay in between. The CDR3 extends over 12 amino acids. Germline V gene data show CDR1 as DFQATT and CDR2 as SNEGSKA (reference sequence). The CDR3 sequence: CSARTGDQPQHF. The CDR3 DNA sequence: TGCAGTGCTAGGACCGGGGATCAGCCCCAGCATTTT.